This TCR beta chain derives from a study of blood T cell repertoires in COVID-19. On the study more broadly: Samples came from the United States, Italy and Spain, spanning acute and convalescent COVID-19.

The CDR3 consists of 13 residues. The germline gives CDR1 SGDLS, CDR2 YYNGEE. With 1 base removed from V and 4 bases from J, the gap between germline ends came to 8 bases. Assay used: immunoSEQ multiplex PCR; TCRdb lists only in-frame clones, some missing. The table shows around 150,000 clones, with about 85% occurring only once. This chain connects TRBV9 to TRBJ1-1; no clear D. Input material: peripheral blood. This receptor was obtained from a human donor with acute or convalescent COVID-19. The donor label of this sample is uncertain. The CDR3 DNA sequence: TGTGCCAGCAGCGTACAATCGGTCACTGAAGCTTTCTTT. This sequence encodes CASSVQSVTEAFF.